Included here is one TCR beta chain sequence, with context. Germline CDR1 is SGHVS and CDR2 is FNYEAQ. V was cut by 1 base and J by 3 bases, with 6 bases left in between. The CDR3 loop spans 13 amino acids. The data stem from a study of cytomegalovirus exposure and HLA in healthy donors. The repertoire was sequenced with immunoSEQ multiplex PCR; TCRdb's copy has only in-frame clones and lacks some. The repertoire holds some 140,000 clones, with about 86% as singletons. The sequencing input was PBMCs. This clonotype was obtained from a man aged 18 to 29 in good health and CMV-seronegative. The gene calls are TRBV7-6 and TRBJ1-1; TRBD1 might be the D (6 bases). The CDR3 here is CASSLDRDTEAFF. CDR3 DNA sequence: TGTGCCAGCAGCTTAGACAGGGACACTGAAGCTTTCTTT.